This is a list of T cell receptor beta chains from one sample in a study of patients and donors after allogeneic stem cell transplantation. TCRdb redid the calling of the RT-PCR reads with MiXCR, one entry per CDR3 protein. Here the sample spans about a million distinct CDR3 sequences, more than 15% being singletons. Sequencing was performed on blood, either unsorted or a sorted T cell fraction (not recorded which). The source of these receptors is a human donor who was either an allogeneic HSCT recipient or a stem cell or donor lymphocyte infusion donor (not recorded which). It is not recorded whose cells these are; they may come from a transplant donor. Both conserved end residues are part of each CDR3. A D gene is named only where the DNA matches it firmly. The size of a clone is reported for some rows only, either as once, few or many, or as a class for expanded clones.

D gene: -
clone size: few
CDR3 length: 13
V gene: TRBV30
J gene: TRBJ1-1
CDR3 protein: CAWRYRVGTEAFF
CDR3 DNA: TGTGCCTGGAGGTACAGGGTAGGCACTGAAGCTTTCTTT

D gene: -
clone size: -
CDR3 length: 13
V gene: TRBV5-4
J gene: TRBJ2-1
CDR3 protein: CASSLLPADEQFF
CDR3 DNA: TGTGCCAGCAGCTTGCTTCCAGCAGATGAGCAGTTCTTC

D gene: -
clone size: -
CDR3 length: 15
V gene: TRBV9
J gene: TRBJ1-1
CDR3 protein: CASSPHPQGTTEAFF
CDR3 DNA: TGTGCCAGCAGCCCCCACCCCCAGGGGACCACTGAAGCTTTCTTT

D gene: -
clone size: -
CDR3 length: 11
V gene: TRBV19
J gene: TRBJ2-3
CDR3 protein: CASSGWDTQYF
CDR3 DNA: TGTGCCAGTAGTGGGTGGGATACGCAGTATTTT

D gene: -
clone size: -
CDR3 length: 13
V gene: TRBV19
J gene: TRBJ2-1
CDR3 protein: CASSIKSYNEQFF
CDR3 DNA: TGTGCCAGTAGTATCAAAAGCTACAATGAGCAGTTCTTC

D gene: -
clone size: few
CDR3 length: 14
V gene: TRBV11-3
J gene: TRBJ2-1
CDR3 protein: CASSSVYNYNEQFF
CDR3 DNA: TGTGCCAGCAGCTCGGTTTACAACTACAATGAGCAGTTCTTC

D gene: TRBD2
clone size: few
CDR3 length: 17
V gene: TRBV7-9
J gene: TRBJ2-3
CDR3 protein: CASSLEVFGRASDTQYF
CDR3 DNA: TGTGCCAGCAGCTTAGAAGTCTTCGGGAGGGCCTCGGATACGCAGTATTTT

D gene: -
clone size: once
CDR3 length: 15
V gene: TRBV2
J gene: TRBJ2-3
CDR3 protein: CASSGPGAGTDTQYF
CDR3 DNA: TGTGCCAGCAGTGGCCCGGGAGCGGGCACAGATACGCAGTATTTT

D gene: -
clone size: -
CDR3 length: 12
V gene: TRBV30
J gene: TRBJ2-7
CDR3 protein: CAWSVKVAEQYF
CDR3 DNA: TGTGCCTGGAGTGTAAAAGTTGCCGAGCAGTACTTC

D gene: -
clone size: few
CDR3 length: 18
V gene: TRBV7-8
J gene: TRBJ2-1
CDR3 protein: CASSSEIAGRRQNNEQFF
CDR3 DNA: TGTGCCAGCAGCTCCGAAATTGCAGGACGGAGACAAAACAATGAGCAGTTCTTC

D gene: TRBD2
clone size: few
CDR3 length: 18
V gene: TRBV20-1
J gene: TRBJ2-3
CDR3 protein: CSAPGLAGIKASTDTQYF
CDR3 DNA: TGCAGTGCACCGGGACTAGCGGGGATTAAGGCTAGCACAGATACGCAGTATTTT

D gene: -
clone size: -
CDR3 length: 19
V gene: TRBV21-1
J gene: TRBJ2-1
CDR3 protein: CASSSRGGGPPHNGNEQFF
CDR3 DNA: TGTGCCAGCAGTTCGAGAGGGGGAGGCCCCCCCCACAACGGCAATGAGCAGTTCTTC

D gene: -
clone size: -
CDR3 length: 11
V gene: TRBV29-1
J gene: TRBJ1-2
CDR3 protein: CSVVTRDGYTF
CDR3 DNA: TGCAGCGTTGTAACCCGGGATGGCTACACCTTC